The following is a T cell receptor beta chain sequence with its context. The specificity of this receptor is unknown. The record has no base qualities; no much larger clone is one base away. This specimen belongs to a study of shared clonotypes between healthy human individuals (dated by TCRdb to 2019 to 2021). With regard to the full study: A few men and a couple of women, aged 18 to 49 years, made up the cohort. For each donor, CD4 naive and CD4 memory were each given three plates, CD8 naive was given two plates, and CD8 memory was given one plate. Blood TCR repertoires of a handful of healthy adults were deeply sequenced to estimate repertoire size and the extent of clonotype sharing between individuals. Libraries were prepared and TCR repertoires were sequenced by different laboratories using diverse techniques, in order to increase sequencing depth and limit assay-specific biases. Each donor's leukapheresis produced roughly between roughly 0.85 and 10 billion PBMCs. Study-level results and caveats: Pairwise subsampling indicated that sequencing depth was expected to affect the degree of clonotype sharing among donors. Only blood was sampled, and tissue TCR repertoires likely differ from those in blood. Naive subsets generally had larger estimated clonotype richness than memory subsets. The genetic and exposure-history diversity represented was limited by the small number of donors. Clonotypes shared by all four sorted-subset donors showed higher generation probabilities than non-shared clonotypes. Incomplete sequencing was indicated by rarefaction of sorted-subset datasets, despite the large sequencing depth. Around 5% of naive CD4, more than 3% of naive CD8, roughly 2.5% of memory CD4, and about 0.4% of memory CD8 clonotypes were shared across a few donors.

Using the deep immunoSEQ assay, TCR CDR3 regions were amplified from genomic DNA by multiplex PCR. For each cell subset, the extracted genomic DNA was distributed evenly across all wells of several immunoSEQ 96-well plates, and each plate served as one replicate. Each replicate PCR for sorted subsets received 150 to 250 ng genomic DNA, equal to about 29,000 T cell genomes. Purified libraries were quantified with a Qubit 3.0 fluorometer, sized on a Bioanalyzer 2100, and re-quantified with the KAPA Library Quantification kit. Every immunoSEQ 96-well plate was sequenced on a dedicated single-read 150-cycle Illumina NextSeq 550 flow cell. Per the original workflow: The immunoSEQ output contained only junctional sequences without quality scores, so filtering could not match that applied to full-length reads. Sequences were annotated with PyIR, a Python wrapper for IgBLAST v1.9, using IMGT germline references to assign V/J genes and CDR3. Reads were removed for weak V/J assignments (E-value above 1e-6), missing CDR3, stop codons, out-of-frame junctions, or ambiguous translated residues. V3J clonotypes were defined as sequences sharing the same inferred V gene, J gene, and CDR3 amino acid sequence. Percentage overlap between repertoires was computed as shared unique clonotypes divided by the size of the smaller repertoire. Repertoire richness was assessed with RTK rarefaction, the Chao1 estimator, and Recon v2.1 estimates of unobserved clonotypes. For all TCRbeta clonotypes obtained by the gDNA method from four donors, generation probabilities were computed with OLGA. Sourced from immuneACCESS, this table was stored by TCRdb with only in-frame sequences that have V and J called. A share of the clones is absent; for the studies checked, an unresolved V gene accounts for under half, and the remainder has no known explanation. V and J calls and clone size are those listed in that table; D and trimming were worked out from the DNA. A total of about a million clones appear in this sample, under 80% of them only once. Together, the top ten hold 1.4% to 1.5% of the sample.

Donors were healthy HIV-negative adults with no recently reported acute infections or vaccinations. All donors were Caucasian adults living in Nashville, Tennessee, USA. CD4+ T cells were enriched through magnetic negative selection, after which naive cells were positively selected on CD45RA and the remaining negative fraction served as the memory subset. Blood was collected by leukapheresis, and PBMCs were isolated by Ficoll-Histopaque density gradient centrifugation and then cryopreserved in liquid nitrogen vapor phase. Purity and quantity of every magnetically sorted T cell population were checked by analytical flow cytometry. From each sorted fraction, genomic DNA was isolated and quantified by UV absorbance on a Nanodrop 2000c. This sequence originates from a man aged 18 to 30 in good health. Sequencing used memory CD4+ T cells sorted from blood. The meaning of the sample's cell subset or site label: CD45RA-negative fraction.

The CDR3 protein sequence reads: CASSRDRGLEKLFF. The nucleotides are TGTGCCAGCAGCCGCGACAGGGGACTAGAAAAACTGTTTTTT. The chain was built from TRBV2 and TRBJ1-4; the junction holds 8 bases that match TRBD1. From cysteine to phenylalanine, the CDR3 is 14 amino acids long. Solely the CDR3 DNA is kept, with 42 bases framed from the first base. CDR1 SNHLY and CDR2 FYNNEI are derived from the germline V gene. The germline V and J ends show losses of 6 bases and 8 bases respectively, and no gene match explains 8 bases of the junction. Beyond the CDR3, the reference TRBV2 and TRBJ1-4 genes provide the residues; the full variable domain reads: EPEVTQTPSHQVTQMGQEVILRCVPISNHLYFYWYRQILGQKVEFLVSFYNNEISEKSEIFDDQFSVERPDGSNFTLKIRSTKLEDSAMYFCASSRDRGLEKLFFGSGTQLSVL.